This TCR beta chain originates from a study of human T cells and chemical hapten exposure. TCRdb called the RACE reads again in MiXCR, with one record for every CDR3 protein. The profile shows more than 95,000 distinct CDR3 sequences, 30% to 35% of them singletons. Sample time point: patch test 3, about 24 weeks after DPC sensitization. As for treatment: therapeutic diphenylcyclopropenone sensitization with weekly scalp DPC. This clonotype has more than one count but fewer than ten. The TCR was taken from a middle-aged man with alopecia areata. Some clones in this sample may be carry-over from other donors' samples. Sequenced material: whole blood, taken in connection with sensitization to the hapten diphenylcyclopropenone (DPC).

The chain's CDR3 is CASRVLGAEQFF. CDR3 nucleotides: TGTGCCAGCAGGGTACTAGGGGCTGAGCAGTTCTTC. V usage is TRBV7-9 and J usage is TRBJ2-1; tentatively, D is TRBD1 or TRBD2 (5 bases each). The CDR3 extends over 12 amino acids. The germline V gene encodes CDR1 SEHNR and CDR2 FQNEAQ (reference sequence). Trimming pared 6 bases from V and 9 bases from J, leaving 12 bases between.